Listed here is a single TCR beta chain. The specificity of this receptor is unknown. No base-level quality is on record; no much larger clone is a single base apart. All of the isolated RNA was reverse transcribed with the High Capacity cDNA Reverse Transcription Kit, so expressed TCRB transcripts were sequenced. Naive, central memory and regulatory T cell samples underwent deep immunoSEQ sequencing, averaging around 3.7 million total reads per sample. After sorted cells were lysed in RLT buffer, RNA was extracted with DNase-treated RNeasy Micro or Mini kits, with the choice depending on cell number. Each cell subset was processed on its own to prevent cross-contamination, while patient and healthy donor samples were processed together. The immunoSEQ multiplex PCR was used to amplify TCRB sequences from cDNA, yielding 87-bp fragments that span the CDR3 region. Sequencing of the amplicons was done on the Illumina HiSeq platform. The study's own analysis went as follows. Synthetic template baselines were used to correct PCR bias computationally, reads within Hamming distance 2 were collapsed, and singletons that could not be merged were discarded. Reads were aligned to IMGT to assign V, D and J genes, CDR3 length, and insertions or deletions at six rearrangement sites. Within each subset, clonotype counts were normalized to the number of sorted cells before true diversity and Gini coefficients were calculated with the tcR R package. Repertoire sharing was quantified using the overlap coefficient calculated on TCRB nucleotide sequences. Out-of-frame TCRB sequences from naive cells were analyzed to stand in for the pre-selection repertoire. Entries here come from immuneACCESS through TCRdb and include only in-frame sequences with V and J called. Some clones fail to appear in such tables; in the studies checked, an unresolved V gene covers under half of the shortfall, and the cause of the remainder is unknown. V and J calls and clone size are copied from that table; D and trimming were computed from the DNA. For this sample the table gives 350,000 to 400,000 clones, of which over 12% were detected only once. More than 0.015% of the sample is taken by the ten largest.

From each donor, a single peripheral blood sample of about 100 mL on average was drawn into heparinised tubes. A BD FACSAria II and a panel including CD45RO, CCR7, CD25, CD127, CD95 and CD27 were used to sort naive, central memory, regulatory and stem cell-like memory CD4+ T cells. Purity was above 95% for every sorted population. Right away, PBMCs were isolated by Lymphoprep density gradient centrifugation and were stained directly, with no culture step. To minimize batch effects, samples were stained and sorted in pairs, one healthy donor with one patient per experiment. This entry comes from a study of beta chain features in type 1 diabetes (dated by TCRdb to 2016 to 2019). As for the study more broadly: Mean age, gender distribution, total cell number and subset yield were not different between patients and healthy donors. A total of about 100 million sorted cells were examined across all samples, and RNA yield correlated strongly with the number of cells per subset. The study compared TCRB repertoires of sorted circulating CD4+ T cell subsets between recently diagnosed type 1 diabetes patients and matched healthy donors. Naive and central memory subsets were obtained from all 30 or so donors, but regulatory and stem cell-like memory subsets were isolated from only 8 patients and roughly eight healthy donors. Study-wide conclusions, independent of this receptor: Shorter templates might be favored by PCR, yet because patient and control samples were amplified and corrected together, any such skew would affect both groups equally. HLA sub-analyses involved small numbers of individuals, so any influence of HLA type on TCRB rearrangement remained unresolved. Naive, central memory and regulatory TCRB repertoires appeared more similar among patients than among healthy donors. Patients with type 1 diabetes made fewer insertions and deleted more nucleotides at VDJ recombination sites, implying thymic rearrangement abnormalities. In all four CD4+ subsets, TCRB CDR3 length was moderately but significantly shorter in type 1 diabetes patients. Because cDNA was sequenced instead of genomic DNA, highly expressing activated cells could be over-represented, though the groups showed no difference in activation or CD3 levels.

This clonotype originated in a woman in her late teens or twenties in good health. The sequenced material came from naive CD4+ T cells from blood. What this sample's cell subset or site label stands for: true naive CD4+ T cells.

In nucleotide form, the sequence is TGCGCCAGCATAGGAGCTGGTACAGATACGCAGTATTTT. This is translated as CASIGAGTDTQYF. The chain uses TRBV5-1 and TRBJ2-3; the D gene cannot be named for sure. Its CDR3 holds 13 amino acids, cysteine through phenylalanine. The read is trimmed to its CDR3 DNA, 39 bases read in frame from base 1. V drops 6 bases and J drops 3 bases, leaving 11 bases in between. As encoded in the germline V gene, CDR1 is SGHRS while CDR2 is YFSETQ.